This T cell receptor (beta chain) was sequenced during a study of low-dose radiotherapy and immunotherapy resistance in tumors. CDR3 size: 14 residues. The germline V gene has CDR1 KGHDR and CDR2 SFDVKD. V was pared by 4 bases and J by 6 bases, with 12 bases between. Covering alpha and beta chains, TRAV- and TRBV-specific primers were used for the first-strand cDNA. A roughly 20-cycle PCR with a constant-region primer and V-primer adapter amplified TCRs. Amplification of isolated mRNA was accomplished via in vitro transcription. TCRdb reanalysed the reads using MiXCR and keeps one entry per CDR3 protein. The sample contains almost 45,000 distinct CDR3 sequences, 25% to 30% of which appear only once. The sample's time point: after trial treatment. Stated treatment: LDRT plus nivolumab, ipilimumab, low-dose cyclophosphamide and aspirin (RACIN trial). Eligible patients had advanced solid tumors lacking tumor-infiltrating lymphocytes.

There are many counts of this clonotype. The receptor was derived from a male donor with prostate cancer. The chain links TRBV24-1 to TRBJ2-1; the D call may be TRBD1 or TRBD2 (5 bases each). The source material was PBMCs, sampled after low-dose radiotherapy plus immunotherapy. The CDR3 coding sequence is TGTGCCACCAGTGACCCGGGACGAGGCAATGAGCAGTTCTTC. Its translation is CATSDPGRGNEQFF.